This TCR beta chain is from a study of T cells in Graves' hyperthyroidism and ophthalmopathy. V was cut by 5 bases and J by 4 bases, with 5 bases left in between. CDR3 length: 11 amino acids. Per germline, CDR1 SGHTA and CDR2 FQGNSA. Diagnosis of hyperthyroidism was new in patients aged 18 to 65, and its duration was under 2 months. Exclusion followed for patients with uncontrolled infection, other autoimmune disease, pregnancy or lactation. Based on clinical symptoms, serum thyroxine and TRAb, thyroid ultrasound and orbital computed tomography, diagnoses were reached. From RNA transcripts, TCR beta CDR3 regions were amplified. Initially, a first-round RT-PCR of the TCR CDR3 employed the HTBI primer set. Each CDR3 protein is one row after TCRdb ran MiXCR on the multiplex PCR reads. The table records approximately 320,000 distinct CDR3 sequences, roughly 17% of them present only once. Study results and limitations: Most thyroid clonotypes expanded above 0.001 appeared in blood too.

The sample holds many counts of this clonotype. Its specificity is unknown. The sample was blood. The V gene is TRBV7-2, the J gene TRBJ2-5; no reliable D call. The source is a man aged 25 to 40 with Graves' hyperthyroidism. CDR3 in amino acids: CASSERETQYF. The DNA of the CDR3 is TGTGCCAGCAGCGAGAGAGAGACCCAGTACTTC.